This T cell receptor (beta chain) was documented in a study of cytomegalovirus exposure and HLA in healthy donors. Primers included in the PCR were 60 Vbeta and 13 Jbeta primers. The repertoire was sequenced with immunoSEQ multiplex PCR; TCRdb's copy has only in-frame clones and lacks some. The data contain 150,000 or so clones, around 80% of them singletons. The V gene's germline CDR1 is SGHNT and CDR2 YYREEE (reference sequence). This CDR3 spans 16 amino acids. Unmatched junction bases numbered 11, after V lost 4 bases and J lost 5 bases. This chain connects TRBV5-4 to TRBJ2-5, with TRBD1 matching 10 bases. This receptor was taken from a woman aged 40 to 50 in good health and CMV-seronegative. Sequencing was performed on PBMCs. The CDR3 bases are TGTGCCAGCAGCCGTATCCTAGGACAGGGGGGGGAGACCCAGTACTTC. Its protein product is CASSRILGQGGETQYF.